This T cell receptor beta chain came from a study of T cells after yellow fever vaccination. Study observations and caveats: By day 5 rather than day 15, the secondary response had peaked, though it was weaker.

This clonotype was picked up a small number of times. Its antigen is unknown. Universal primer sites and UMIs were introduced during 5'RACE template-switching synthesis of TCR cDNA. TCRdb used MiXCR to reprocess the 5' RACE reads, holding one entry per CDR3 protein. The sample holds about 550,000 distinct CDR3 sequences; about a fifth are singletons and the top ten take around 15%. CDR3 size: 14 residues. Germline V gene data show CDR1 as SQVTM and CDR2 as ANQGSEA. The V and J ends lost 5 bases and 1 base respectively, with 15 bases between them. V and J are TRBV29-1 and TRBJ2-7; D may match TRBD1 or TRBD2 (6 bases each). The material sequenced was PBMCs, taken 15 days after the yellow fever booster vaccination. The TCR originated in a man in his thirties or forties who received the YFV17D yellow fever vaccine. The CDR3 spells CSVREGGHSYEQYF. For the CDR3, the DNA is TGCAGCGTTCGAGAGGGGGGACATTCCTACGAGCAGTACTTC.